This TCR beta chain was captured by sequencing in a study of T cell responses to AZD1222 COVID-19 vaccine. Produced via immunoSEQ multiplex PCR; TCRdb's table is partial and in-frame only. The repertoire has roughly 120,000 clones, around 85% of them found once; the top ten carry around 6.2%. Points from the study as a whole: The repertoires were collected only after the peak T cell response. Regions left unmutated in variants are reportedly the target of nearly half of spike-specific TCRs.

With respect to this clone: Its antigen remains unidentified.

Sequenced here: peripheral blood, sampled on day 0 of AZD1222 vaccination. The sequence was collected from an adult in good health.

CDR3 in DNA: TGTGCCAGCAGGGGACCAGGGGCCACTGAAGCTTTCTTT. Amino acid sequence: CASRGPGATEAFF. The chain uses TRBV6-6 and TRBJ1-1; a possible D gene is TRBD1 (6 bases). The germline V gene has CDR1 MNHNY and CDR2 SVGAGI (reference sequence). The V gene lost 6 bases and the J gene lost 4 bases, with 12 bases spanning the gap. The CDR3 sequence is 13 residues long.